This TCR beta chain was found in a study of blood T cells in healthy people across ages. Then a second PCR, running about 7 to 11 cycles, was carried out with a sample-barcoded 5' primer and a J-beta primer mix. One entry per CDR3 protein results from TCRdb running MiXCR on the 5' RACE reads. The sample lists approximately 790,000 distinct CDR3 sequences, around 62% occurring once. The CDR3 consists of 12 residues. Germline V gene lookup returns CDR1 MGHRA and CDR2 YSYEKL. The germline V and J ends were trimmed by 3 bases and 13 bases, with 13 bases remaining between them. The origin of this receptor is a man between 25 and 39 years old in good health. The rearrangement links TRBV4-1 to TRBJ2-4; D might be TRBD2 (6 bases). Specimen: blood. The CDR3 DNA reads as TGCGCCAGCAGCCACCCGTGCGGGGAGCAGTACTTC. Translation: CASSHPCGEQYF.